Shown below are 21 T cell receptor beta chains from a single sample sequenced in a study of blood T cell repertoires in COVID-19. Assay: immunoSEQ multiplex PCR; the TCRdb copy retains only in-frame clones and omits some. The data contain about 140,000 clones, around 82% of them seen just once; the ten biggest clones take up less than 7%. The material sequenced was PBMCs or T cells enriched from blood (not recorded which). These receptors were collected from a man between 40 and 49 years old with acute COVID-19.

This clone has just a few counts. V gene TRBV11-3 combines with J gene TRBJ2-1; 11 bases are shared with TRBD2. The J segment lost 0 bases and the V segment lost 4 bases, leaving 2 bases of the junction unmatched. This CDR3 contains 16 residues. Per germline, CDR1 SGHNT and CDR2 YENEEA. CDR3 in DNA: TGTGCCAGCAGCTCCCTAGCGGGGGGCTCCTACAATGAGCAGTTCTTC. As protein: CASSSLAGGSYNEQFF.

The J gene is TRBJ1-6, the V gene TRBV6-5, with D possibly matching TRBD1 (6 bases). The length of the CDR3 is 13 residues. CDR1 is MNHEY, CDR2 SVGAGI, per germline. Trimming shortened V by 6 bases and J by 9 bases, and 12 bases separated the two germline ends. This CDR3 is CASSSGAGSPLHF. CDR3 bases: TGTGCCAGCAGCTCAGGGGCAGGTTCACCCCTCCACTTT.

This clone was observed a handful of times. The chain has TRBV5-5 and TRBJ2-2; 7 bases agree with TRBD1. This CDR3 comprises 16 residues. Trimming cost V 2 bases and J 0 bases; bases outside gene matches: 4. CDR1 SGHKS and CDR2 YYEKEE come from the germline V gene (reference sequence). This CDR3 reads CASSFTGATNTGELFF. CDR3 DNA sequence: TGTGCCAGCAGCTTTACAGGGGCAACGAACACCGGGGAGCTGTTTTTT.

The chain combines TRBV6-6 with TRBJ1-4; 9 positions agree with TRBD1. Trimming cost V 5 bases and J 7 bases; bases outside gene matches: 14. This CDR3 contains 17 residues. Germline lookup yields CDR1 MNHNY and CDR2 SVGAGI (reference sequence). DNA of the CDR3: TGTGCCAGCAGTCCCCCGGGACAGGGTAATCTAATTGAAAAACTGTTTTTT. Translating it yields CASSPPGQGNLIEKLFF.

The CDR3 protein is CASSLAMTDSYEQYF. The CDR3 bases are TGTGCCAGCAGCTTAGCGATGACAGACTCCTACGAGCAGTACTTC. V and J are TRBV7-2 and TRBJ2-7; tentatively, D is TRBD1 (5 bases). V shed 0 bases and J shed 0 bases, with 9 bases lying between them. This CDR3 is built from 15 residues. The germline V gene has CDR1 SGHTA and CDR2 FQGNSA.

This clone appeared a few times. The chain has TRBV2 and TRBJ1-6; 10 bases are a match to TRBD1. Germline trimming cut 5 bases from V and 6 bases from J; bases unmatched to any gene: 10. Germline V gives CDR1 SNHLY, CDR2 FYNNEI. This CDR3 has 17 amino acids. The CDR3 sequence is CASSFTGQGTGNSPLHF. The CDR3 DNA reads TGTGCCAGCAGTTTCACGGGACAGGGGACGGGTAATTCACCCCTCCACTTT.

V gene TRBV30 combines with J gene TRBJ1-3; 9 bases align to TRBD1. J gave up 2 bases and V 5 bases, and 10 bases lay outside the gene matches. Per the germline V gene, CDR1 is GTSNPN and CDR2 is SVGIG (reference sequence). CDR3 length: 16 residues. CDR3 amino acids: CAWSFGTGPTGNTIYF. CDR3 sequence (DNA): TGTGCCTGGTCTTTCGGGACAGGGCCCACTGGAAACACCATATATTTT. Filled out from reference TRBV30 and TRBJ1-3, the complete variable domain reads SQTIHQWPATLVQPVGSPLSLECTVEGTSNPNLYWYRQAAGRGLQLLFYSVGIGQISSEVPQNLSASRPQDRQFILSSKKLLLSDSGFYLCAWSFGTGPTGNTIYFGEGSWLTVV.

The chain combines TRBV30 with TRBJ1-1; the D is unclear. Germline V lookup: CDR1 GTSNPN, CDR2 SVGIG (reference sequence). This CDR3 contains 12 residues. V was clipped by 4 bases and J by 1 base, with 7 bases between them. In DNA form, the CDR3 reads TGTGCCTGGACGGTAACGAACACTGAAGCTTTCTTT. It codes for CAWTVTNTEAFF.

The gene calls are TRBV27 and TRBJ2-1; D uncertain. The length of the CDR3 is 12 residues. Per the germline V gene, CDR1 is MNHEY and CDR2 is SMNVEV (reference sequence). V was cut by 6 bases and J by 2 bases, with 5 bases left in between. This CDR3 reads CASRTPYNEQFF. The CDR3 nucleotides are TGTGCCAGCAGGACACCCTACAATGAGCAGTTCTTC.

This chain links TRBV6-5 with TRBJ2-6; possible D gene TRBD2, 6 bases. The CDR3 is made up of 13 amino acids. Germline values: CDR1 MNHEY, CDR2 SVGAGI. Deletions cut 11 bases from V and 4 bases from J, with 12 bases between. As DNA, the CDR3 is TGTGCCGGAGGGTCTTCCGGGGCCAACGTCCTGACTTTC. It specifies CAGGSSGANVLTF.

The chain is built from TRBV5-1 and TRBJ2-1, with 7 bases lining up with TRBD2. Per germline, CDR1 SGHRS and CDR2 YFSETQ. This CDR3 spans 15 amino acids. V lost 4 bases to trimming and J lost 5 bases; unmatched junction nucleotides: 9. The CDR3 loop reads CASSLGGVDHNEQFF. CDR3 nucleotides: TGCGCCAGCAGCCTTGGGGGGGTTGACCACAATGAGCAGTTCTTC.

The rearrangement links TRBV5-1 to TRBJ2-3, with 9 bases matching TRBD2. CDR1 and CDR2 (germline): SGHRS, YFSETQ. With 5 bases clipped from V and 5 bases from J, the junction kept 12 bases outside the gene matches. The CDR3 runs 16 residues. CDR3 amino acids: CASRRSAGGGLDTQYF. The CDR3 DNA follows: TGCGCCAGCAGGAGGTCAGCGGGAGGTGGGTTAGATACGCAGTATTTT.

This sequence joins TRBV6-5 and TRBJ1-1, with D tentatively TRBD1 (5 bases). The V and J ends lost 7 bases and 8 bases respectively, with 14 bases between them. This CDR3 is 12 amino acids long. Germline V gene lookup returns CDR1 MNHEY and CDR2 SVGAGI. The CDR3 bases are TGTGCCAGCAAGGGGTCCGCCCCCGAAGCTTTCTTT. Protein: CASKGSAPEAFF.

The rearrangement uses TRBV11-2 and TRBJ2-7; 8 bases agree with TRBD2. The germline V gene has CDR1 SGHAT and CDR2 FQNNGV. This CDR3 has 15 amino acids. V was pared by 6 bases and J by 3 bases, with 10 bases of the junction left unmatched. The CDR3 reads CASSSRLAHFYEQYF. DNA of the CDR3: TGTGCCAGCAGTTCCCGACTAGCGCATTTCTACGAGCAGTACTTC.

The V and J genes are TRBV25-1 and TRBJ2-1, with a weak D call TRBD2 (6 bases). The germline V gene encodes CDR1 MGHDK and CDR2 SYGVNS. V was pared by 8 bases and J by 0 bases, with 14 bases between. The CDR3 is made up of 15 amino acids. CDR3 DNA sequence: TGTGCCAGCGAAGGAGGGACCCGCTCCTACAATGAGCAGTTCTTC. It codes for CASEGGTRSYNEQFF.

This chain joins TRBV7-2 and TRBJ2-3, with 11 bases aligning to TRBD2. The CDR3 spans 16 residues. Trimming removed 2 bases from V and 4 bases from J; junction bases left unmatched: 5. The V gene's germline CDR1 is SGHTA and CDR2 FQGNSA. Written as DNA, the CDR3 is TGTGCCAGCAGCTTACTAGCGGGGGGCCTATCAGATACGCAGTATTTT. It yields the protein CASSLLAGGLSDTQYF.

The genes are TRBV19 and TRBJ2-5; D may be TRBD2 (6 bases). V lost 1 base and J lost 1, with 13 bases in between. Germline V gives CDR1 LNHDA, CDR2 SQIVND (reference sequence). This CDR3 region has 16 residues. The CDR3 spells CASSIGGGTFQETQYF. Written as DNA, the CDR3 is TGTGCCAGTAGTATAGGTGGCGGGACCTTCCAAGAGACCCAGTACTTC.

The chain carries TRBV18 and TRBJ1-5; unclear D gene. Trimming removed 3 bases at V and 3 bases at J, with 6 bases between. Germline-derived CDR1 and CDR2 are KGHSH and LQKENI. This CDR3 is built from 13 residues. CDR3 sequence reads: CASSPQYNQPQHF. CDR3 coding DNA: TGTGCCAGCTCACCCCAGTACAATCAGCCCCAGCATTTT.

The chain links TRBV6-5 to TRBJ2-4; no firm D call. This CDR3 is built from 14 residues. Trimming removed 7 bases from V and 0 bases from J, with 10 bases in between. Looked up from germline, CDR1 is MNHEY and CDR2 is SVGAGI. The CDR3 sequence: CASKSRVAKNIQYF. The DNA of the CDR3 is TGTGCCAGCAAGTCTCGGGTAGCCAAAAACATTCAGTACTTC.

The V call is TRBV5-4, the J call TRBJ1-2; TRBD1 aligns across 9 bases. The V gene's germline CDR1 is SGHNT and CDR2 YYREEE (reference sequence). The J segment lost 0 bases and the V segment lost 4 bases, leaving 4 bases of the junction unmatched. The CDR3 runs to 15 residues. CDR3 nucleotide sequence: TGTGCCAGCAGCGCGCGACAGGGGGCTAACTATGGCTACACCTTC. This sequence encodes CASSARQGANYGYTF.

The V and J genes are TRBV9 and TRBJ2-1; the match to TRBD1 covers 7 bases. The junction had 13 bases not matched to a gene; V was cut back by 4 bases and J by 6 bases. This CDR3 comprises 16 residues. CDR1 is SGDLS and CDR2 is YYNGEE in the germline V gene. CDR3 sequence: CASSTDPGQFFNEQFF. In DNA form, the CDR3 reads TGTGCCAGCAGCACAGACCCGGGACAGTTTTTCAATGAGCAGTTCTTC.